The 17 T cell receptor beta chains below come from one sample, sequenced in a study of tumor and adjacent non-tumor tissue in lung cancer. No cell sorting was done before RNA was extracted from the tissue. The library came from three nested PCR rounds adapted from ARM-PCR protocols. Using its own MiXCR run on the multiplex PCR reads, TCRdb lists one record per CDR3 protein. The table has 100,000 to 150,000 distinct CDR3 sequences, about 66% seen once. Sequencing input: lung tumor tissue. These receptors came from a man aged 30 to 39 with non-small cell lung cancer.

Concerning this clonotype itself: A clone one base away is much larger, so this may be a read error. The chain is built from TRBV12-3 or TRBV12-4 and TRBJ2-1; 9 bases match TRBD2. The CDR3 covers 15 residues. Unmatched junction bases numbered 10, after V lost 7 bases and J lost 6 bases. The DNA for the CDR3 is TGTGCCAGCACCGGACTAGCGCCATGGGGCAATGAGCAGTTCTTC. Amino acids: CASTGLAPWGNEQFF.

The CDR3 spells CAGNYSGGLADEQFF. CDR3 DNA: TGTGCCGGCAATTACAGCGGGGGGCTCGCCGATGAGCAGTTCTTC. The chain couples TRBV6-5 to TRBJ2-1; 9 bases fit TRBD2. The CDR3 is 15 amino acids. CDR1 and CDR2 from the germline V gene are MNHEY and SVGAGI. With 11 bases clipped from V and 8 bases from J, the junction kept 16 bases outside the gene matches.

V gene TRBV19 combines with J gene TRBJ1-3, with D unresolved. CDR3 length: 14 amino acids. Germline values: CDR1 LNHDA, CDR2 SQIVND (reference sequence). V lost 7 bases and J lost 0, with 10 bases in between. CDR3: CASTIGYSGNTIYF. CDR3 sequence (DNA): TGTGCCAGTACCATAGGTTACTCTGGAAACACCATATATTTT.

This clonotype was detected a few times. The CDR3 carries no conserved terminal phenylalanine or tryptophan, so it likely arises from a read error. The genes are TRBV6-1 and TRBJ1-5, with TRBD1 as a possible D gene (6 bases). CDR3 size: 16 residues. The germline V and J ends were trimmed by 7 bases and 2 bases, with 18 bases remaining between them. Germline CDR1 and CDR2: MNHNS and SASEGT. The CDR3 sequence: CASNRGRGTGNQPQHL. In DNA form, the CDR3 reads TGTGCCAGCAATAGAGGGAGGGGGACTGGCAATCAGCCCCAGCATCTT.

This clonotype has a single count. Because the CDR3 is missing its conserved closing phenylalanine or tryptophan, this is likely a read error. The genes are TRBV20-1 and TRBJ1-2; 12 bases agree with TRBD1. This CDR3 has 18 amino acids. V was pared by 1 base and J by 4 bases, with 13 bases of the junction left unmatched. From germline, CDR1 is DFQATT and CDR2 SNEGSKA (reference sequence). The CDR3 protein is CSARGPPGQGAKFYGYTL. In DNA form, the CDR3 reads TGCAGTGCTAGAGGCCCCCCGGGACAGGGGGCCAAATTCTATGGCTACACCTTA.

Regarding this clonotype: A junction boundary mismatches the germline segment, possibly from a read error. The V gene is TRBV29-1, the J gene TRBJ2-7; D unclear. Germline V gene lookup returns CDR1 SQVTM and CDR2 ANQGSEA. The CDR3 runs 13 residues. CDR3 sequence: CSVEGQASYEQYF. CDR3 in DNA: TGCAGCGTTGAAGGGCAGGCTTCTTACGAGCAATACTTC.

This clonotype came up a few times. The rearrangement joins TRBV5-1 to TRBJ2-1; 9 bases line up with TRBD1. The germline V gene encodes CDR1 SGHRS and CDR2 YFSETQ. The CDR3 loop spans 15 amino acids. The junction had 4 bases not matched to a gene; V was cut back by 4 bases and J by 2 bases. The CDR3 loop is CASSGTGGTYNEQFF. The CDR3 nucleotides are TGCGCCAGCAGCGGAACAGGGGGCACCTACAATGAGCAGTTCTTC. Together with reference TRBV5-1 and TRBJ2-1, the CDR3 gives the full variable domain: KAGVTQTPRYLIKTRGQQVTLSCSPISGHRSVSWYQQTPGQGLQFLFEYFSETQRNKGNFPGRFSGRQFSNSRSEMNVSTLELGDSALYLCASSGTGGTYNEQFFGPGTRLTVL.

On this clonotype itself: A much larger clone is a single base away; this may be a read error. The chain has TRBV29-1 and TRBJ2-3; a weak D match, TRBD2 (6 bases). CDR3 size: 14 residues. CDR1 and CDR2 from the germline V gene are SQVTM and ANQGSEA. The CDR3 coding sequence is TGCAGCGTTAAGACTAGTCCTAGCATAGATACGCAGTATTTT. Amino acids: CSVKTSPSIDTQYF.

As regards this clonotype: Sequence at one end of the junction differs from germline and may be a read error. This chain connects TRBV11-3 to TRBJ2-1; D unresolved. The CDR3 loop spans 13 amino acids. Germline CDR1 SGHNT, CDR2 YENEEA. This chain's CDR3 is CASGPIPGNERFF. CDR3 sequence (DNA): TGTGCCAGCGGCCCCATACCTGGCAATGAGCGGTTCTTC.

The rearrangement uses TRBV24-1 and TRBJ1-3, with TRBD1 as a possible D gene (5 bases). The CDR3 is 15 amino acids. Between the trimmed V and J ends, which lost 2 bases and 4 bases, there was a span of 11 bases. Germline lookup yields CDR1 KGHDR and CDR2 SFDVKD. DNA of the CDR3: TGTGCCACCAGTGATTCCGGGACGACAGGAAACACCATATATTTT. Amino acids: CATSDSGTTGNTIYF.

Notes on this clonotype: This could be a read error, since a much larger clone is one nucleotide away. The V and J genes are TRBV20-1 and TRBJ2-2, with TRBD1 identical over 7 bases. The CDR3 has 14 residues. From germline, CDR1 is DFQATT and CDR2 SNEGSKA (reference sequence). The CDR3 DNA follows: TGCAGTGCTTGGGACAGCGCGAACACCGTGGAGCTGTTTTTT. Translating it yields CSAWDSANTVELFF.

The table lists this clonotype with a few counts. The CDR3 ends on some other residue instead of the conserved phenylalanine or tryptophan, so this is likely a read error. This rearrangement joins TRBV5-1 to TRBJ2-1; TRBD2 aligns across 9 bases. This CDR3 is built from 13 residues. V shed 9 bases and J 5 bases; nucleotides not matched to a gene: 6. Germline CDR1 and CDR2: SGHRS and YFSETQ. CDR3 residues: CATSAGGNNEQFL. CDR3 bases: TGCGCCACTTCGGCGGGAGGGAACAATGAGCAGTTCCTC.

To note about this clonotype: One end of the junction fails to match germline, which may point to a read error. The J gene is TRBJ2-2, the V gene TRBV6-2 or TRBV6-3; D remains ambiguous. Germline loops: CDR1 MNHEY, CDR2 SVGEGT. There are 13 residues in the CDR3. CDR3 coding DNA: TGCGCCCGCAGTTACTCGGACACCGGGGAGCTGTTTTTT. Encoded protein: CARSYSDTGELFF.

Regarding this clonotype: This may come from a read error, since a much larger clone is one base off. This CDR3 reads CASNLGQGAPGYTF. Written as DNA, the CDR3 is TGTGCCAGCAACTTAGGCCAGGGGGCGCCCGGCTACACCTTC. The rearrangement uses TRBV13 and TRBJ1-2, with 8 bases identical to TRBD1. This CDR3 is 14 amino acids long. The germline V gene has CDR1 PRHDT and CDR2 FYEKMQ (reference sequence).

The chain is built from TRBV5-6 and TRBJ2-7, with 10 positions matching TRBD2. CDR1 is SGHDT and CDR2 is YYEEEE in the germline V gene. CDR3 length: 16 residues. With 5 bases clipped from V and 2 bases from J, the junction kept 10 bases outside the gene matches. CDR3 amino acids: CASRTTLAGETYEQYF. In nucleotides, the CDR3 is TGTGCCAGCAGGACGACCCTAGCGGGAGAGACCTACGAGCAGTACTTC.

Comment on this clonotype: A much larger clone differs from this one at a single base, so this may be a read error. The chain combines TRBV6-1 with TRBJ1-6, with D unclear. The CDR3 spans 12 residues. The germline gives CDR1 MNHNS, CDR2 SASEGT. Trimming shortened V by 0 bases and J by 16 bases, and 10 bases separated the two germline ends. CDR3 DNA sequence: TGTGCCAGCAGTGAAGCTAGTCCCCAGCTCCACTTT. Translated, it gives CASSEASPQLHF.

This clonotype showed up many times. CDR3: CASSQDRQRGRTDTQYF. CDR3 nucleotide sequence: TGTGCCAGCAGCCAAGATCGCCAGCGGGGAAGAACAGATACGCAGTATTTT. This chain connects TRBV4-2 to TRBJ2-3; 7 nucleotides align to TRBD2. Trimming cost V 0 bases and J 3 bases; bases outside gene matches: 9. CDR3 length: 17 amino acids. From germline, CDR1 is LGHNA and CDR2 YNFKEQ.